The present entry profiles one T cell receptor beta chain with its context. Its cognate antigen has yet to be identified. Within one base of it there is no much larger clone, and no base qualities were kept. The CDR3 spans 15 residues, from the cysteine through the phenylalanine. The retained sequence is limited to the CDR3, 45 bases, with the frame set at the first base. V is cut by 7 bases and J by 3 bases, and the space between the germline ends is 16 bases. The germline V gene (reference sequence) supplies CDR1 MNHEY and CDR2 SMNVEV. The sample belongs to a study of cytomegalovirus exposure and HLA in healthy donors (dated by TCRdb to the late 2010s). Concerning the study at large: In an earlier analysis of 587 of the donors, 250 to 300 Gb of sequence data and approximately 120 million unique TCR beta sequences from approximately 180 million T cells were reported. An early release covering about 600 HLA-typed donors comprised about 290 gigabases of sequencing data and around 80 million unique TCR sequences. Of the 350 to 450 genotyped donors, less than 90% were placed in the genetic ancestry cluster associated with self-reported Caucasian donors. The study aimed to test whether cataloging public T cell receptors could reveal signatures of past pathogen exposure. The T cell repertoires of under 700 subjects were profiled by immunosequencing and related to cytomegalovirus serostatus. In addition to the first cohort of roughly 670 subjects, a separate validation cohort of 120 different subjects was used. High-throughput TCR immunosequencing, statistical association of individual TCRs with disease status, and machine learning were combined to predict cytomegalovirus infection status. A later analysis re-analyzed previously published TCR beta repertoires from 600 to 850 donors and added high-resolution HLA genotyping to study TCR occurrence patterns. Rather than drawing on any new phenotypic data, the later analysis identified candidate immune exposures from TCR beta sequences and the way those sequences occurred across donors. In an earlier analysis of 587 of the donors, high-throughput TCR beta sequencing was used to judge whether each TCR beta V gene segment behaved as functional or pseudogenic. Donor age, sex, ethnicity and CMV serostatus were collected together with the repertoire data. A later genetic analysis took genome-wide SNP genotypes for about 55% of the 666 donors and used that subset as a discovery cohort. All discovery cohort repertoires had been generated using a single sequencing platform. Class I and class II HLA loci were covered by the typing at four-digit resolution. The number of typed donors differed by locus: about 620-640 for A, B, C, DRB1 and DQB1; some 500 for DQA1; fewer than 610 for DPA1; and about 450 for DPB1. Four or five DR-DQ haplotypes were handled as single units for association and clustering because linkage in the cohort was strong. On average, roughly 200,000 unique TCR beta nucleotide sequences were sequenced per donor among fewer than 500 genotyped donors of the cohort, with roughly a sixth of those sequences being non-productive. Broad study findings and their caveats: A later analysis reported that several top co-occurrence clusters appeared linked to parvovirus B19, influenza, CMV and Epstein-Barr virus. In both the original and validation cohorts, the classifier was reported to diagnose cytomegalovirus status with high specificity and sensitivity. V-gene and J-gene trimming of TCR beta chains was associated with a missense DCLRE1C variant in a later genetic analysis, and the association was replicated in an independent cohort. The authors suggested that the approach could potentially be generalized to other disease states and immunological phenotypes. CMV serostatus was the only immune exposure information available for the cohort. In an earlier analysis of fewer than 750 of the donors, most TCR beta V segments were observed in productive rearrangements about 87% or about 30% of the time, broadly matching IMGT annotations. The 87-base-pair reads could not distinguish some IMGT-functional V segments, including TRBV6-2 and TRBV6-3, so those segments were excluded. Roughly uniform sequencing depth across donors was assumed in presence/absence analyses, although this assumption may not hold. A further reported finding was that TCR beta sequences accurately predicted the HLA-A and HLA-B alleles for most subjects in the first cohort. Assigning TCR associations to individual alleles was difficult when HLA alleles, especially DR and DQ, strongly co-occurred. The cohort was sequenced for TCR beta chains only, and without alpha or paired-chain data the features that could be detected were limited. Most CMV-associated TCR beta chains appeared to be HLA-restricted in a later analysis, and the HLA associations seemed to be driven largely by CMV exposure. A total of 150 to 200 TCR beta chains were listed by the study as associated with cytomegalovirus. Approximately 18 rarely observed V segments, including chromosome 9 orphons, were excluded from the earlier analysis of about 610 of the donors because counts were too low. HLA typing was unavailable for some donors at each locus, so association tests used only the typed subset. In a later genetic analysis, fewer N-insertions in productive TCRs were reported among donors in an Asian-associated ancestry cluster than the roughly 710-donor mean. While some public TCRs were present in many individuals, most TCR sequences turned up only very rarely across donors. In a later analysis, the rate of TCR association differed among HLA loci, with DRB1 alleles having the most associated TCRs and HLA-C alleles having the fewest. Compared with equally common non-associated chains, HLA-associated TCR beta chains in a later analysis were more clonally expanded and had lower generation probabilities. Linkage disequilibrium might explain the correlated functional status among segregating V segments, but an unknown experimental factor could not be excluded. In vitro tests confirmed that three of the cytomegalovirus-associated TCR beta chains recognize cytomegalovirus antigens. A cluster of highly shared sequence variants was judged likely to be a technical artifact of the sequencing pipeline. At a false discovery rate of 0.05, a later analysis linked 16,951 TCR beta sequences to specific HLA alleles.

Library preparation employed the immunoSEQ multiplex PCR assay. A mixture of 60 forward primers for TCR Vbeta segments and 13 reverse primers for TCR Jbeta segments was used in the multiplex PCR. The CDR3 region of rearranged TCR beta genes was amplified from genomic DNA by a multiplex PCR assay. On the Illumina HiSeq System, the amplified TCR beta libraries were sequenced as 87-base-pair reads. The authors' analysis ran thus. Across the 670 or so repertoires, a later analysis counted 75 million to 90 million unique TCR beta chains, 9.5 million to 13 million of which were shared by at least two donors. Raw reads were error-corrected and collapsed into unique sequences by a nearest-neighbor algorithm in which closely related sequences were merged to remove PCR and sequencing errors. Alignment of CDR3 sequences to IMGT reference sequences was used to assign V, D and J gene segments. For a sequence to be retained, at least a six-nucleotide match to both a V gene segment and a J gene segment was required. Rearrangements were called productive when the CDR3 lacked stop codons and stayed in frame with V and J; all others were non-productive. CDR3 was defined according to IMGT convention as the region running from the second conserved V-encoded cysteine to the conserved J-encoded phenylalanine. Sequences without an unambiguous match to a single V gene segment were excluded from the earlier analysis of approximately 560 of the donors. An earlier analysis of almost 600 of the donors classified V segments as functional when productive rearrangements were above 56.7% and as segregating when the standard deviation between donors was above 5%. A statistical classification framework was built to diagnose cytomegalovirus status from the catalog of TCR beta chain sequences. In a later analysis, V and J genes were assigned by comparing TCR nucleotide sequences against IMGT/GENE-DB human TR gene sequences. The TCRdist pipeline was used in a later analysis to assign CDR3 sequences and most-parsimonious VDJ recombination scenarios. In a later analysis, each TCR beta chain was defined by its CDR3 amino acid sequence together with its V-gene family, and reads without a unique V-gene family were excluded. As a way to deal with suspected cross-contamination and a sequencing artifact, a later analysis dropped more than 500 nucleotide sequences that were highly shared and had low generation probability. For each public chain, a later analysis derived a clonal expansion index from normalized ranks of inferred template counts within each repertoire. In a later analysis, generation probabilities were computed using a VDJ recombination model fitted to out-of-frame rearrangements, and the results were checked against IGoR. In a later analysis, hypergeometric tests were used to score TCR-TCR, TCR-HLA and TCR-CMV co-occurrence, with a repertoire-size bias correction applied to TCR pairs. In a later analysis, false discovery rates were estimated by permuting HLA or CMV assignments 20 times. A later analysis grouped co-occurring TCRs with DBSCAN, adding TCRdist sequence similarity when clustering within HLA-allele-positive subsets. Repertoires with fewer than 30,000 or more than 120,000 public chains, plus five repertoires with anomalous nucleotide sharing, were excluded from co-occurrence clustering. Drawn from immuneACCESS, this table holds only the in-frame rearrangements with V and J called that TCRdb kept. Clones are partly lost; checked studies trace under half to an unresolved V gene and leave the rest unexplained. V, J and clone size reflect that table, while D and trimming were determined from the DNA. In this sample the table shows around 120,000 clones, about four fifths of which occur a single time. Together, the top ten hold about 0.75% of the sample.

In total, just over 650 healthy bone marrow donors made up the cohort. At the time of sampling, all cohort members were nominally healthy, though unrecorded immune exposures were likely present. The donor tested CMV seronegative, placing the donor among the 352 seronegative members of the cohort. A peripheral blood sample was collected from each donor, and TCR beta sequencing was performed on peripheral blood mononuclear cells. Genomic DNA extraction from the blood cell samples was performed with the Qiagen DNeasy Blood Extraction Kit. The source of this sequence is a man between 18 and 29 years old in good health and CMV-seronegative. Sample: PBMCs. The sequence is built from TRBV27 and TRBJ2-1; TRBD2 might be the D gene, on 7 matching bases. Here is the DNA: TGTGCCAGCACTCCCGGGGGGCACATCTACAATGAGCAGTTCTTC. Translated, this gives CASTPGGHIYNEQFF.